What follows is one T cell receptor (beta chain) and its context. Its antigen is currently unknown. CDR1 is SNHLY and CDR2 is FYNNEI in the germline V gene. Between the trimmed V and J ends, which lost 3 bases and 3 bases, there was a span of 22 bases. The CDR3 totals 18 residues. A second about 7 to 12 cycle PCR used barcoded and J-beta primers. Unique molecular identifiers of 12 random nucleotides labeled each cDNA. A single record per CDR3 protein comes from TCRdb applying MiXCR to the 5' RACE reads. The table lists about 1.4 million distinct CDR3 sequences, almost 60% of them singletons. This entry belongs to a study of blood T cells in healthy people across ages. Study in general: About one barcoded beta molecule was captured per two T cells (by template switching).

Whole-study findings and limits: Strong correlation was found linking TCR beta diversity to naive T cell percentage. Higher diversity, along with more naive CD4+ cells, distinguished long-lived donors from aged donors.

Material: blood. The origin of this receptor is a man between 18 and 29 years old in good health. The V gene is TRBV2, the J gene TRBJ2-3, with D perhaps given as TRBD1 or TRBD2 (6 bases each). The CDR3 loop is CASSDAPGRGRPTDTQYF. The CDR3 DNA reads TGTGCCAGCAGTGATGCGCCCGGAAGGGGGAGGCCTACAGATACGCAGTATTTT. The entire variable domain, with the rest obtained from reference TRBV2 and TRBJ2-3, is as follows: EPEVTQTPSHQVTQMGQEVILRCVPISNHLYFYWYRQILGQKVEFLVSFYNNEISEKSEIFDDQFSVERPDGSNFTLKIRSTKLEDSAMYFCASSDAPGRGRPTDTQYFGPGTRLTVL.